The source of this T cell receptor (beta chain) is a study of identical twins. Study results and caveats: With beta out-of-frame sequences, excess sharing by twins was weaker.

This clonotype occurred many times. No antigen is known for it. V lost 0 bases and J lost 4, with 13 bases in between. From germline, CDR1 is SNHLY and CDR2 FYNNEI. The CDR3 is made up of 16 amino acids. TCRdb used MiXCR to reprocess the 5' RACE reads, holding one entry per CDR3 protein. The repertoire has about 570,000 distinct CDR3 sequences, 9.6% of them found once; the top ten carry approximately 3%. In addition, the sample was reused for a study of yellow fever vaccine responses in identical twins.

The material sequenced was PBMCs. The genes are TRBV2 and TRBJ2-1; D is undetermined. This clonotype was obtained from a woman aged 18-29 years in good health. The CDR3 here is CASSEATGPYYNEQFF. As DNA, the CDR3 is TGTGCCAGCAGTGAAGCCACCGGCCCCTATTACAATGAGCAGTTCTTC.